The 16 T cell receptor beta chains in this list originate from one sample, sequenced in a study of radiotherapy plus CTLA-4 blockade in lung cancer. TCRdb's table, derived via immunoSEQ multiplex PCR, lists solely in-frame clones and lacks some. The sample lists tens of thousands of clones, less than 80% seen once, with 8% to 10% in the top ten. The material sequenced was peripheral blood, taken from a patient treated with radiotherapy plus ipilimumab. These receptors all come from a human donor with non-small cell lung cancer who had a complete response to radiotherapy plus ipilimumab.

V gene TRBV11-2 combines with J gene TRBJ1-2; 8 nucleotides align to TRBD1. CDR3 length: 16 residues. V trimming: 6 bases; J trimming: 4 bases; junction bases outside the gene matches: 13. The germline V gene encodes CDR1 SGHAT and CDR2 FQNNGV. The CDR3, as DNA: TGTGCCAGCAGTCCACCAACGGACAGGGCACCCTATGGCTACACCTTC. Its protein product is CASSPPTDRAPYGYTF. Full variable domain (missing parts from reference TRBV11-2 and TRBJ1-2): EAGVAQSPRYKIIEKRQSVAFWCNPISGHATLYWYQQILGQGPKLLIQFQNNGVVDDSQLPKDRFSAERLKGVDSTLKIQPAKLEDSAVYLCASSPPTDRAPYGYTFGSGTRLTVV.

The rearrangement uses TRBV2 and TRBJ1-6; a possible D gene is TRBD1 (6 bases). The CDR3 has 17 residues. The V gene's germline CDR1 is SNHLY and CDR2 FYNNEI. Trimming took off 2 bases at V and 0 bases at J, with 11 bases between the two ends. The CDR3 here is CASSERRTVSYNSPLHF. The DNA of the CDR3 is TGTGCCAGCAGTGAAAGGCGGACAGTCTCCTATAATTCACCCCTCCACTTT.

CDR3 nucleotides: TGTGCCAGCTCACCGGGGGACTACTATGGCTACACCTTC. Its protein is CASSPGDYYGYTF. This chain joins TRBV18 and TRBJ1-2; D is perhaps TRBD1 (5 bases). In germline, CDR1 is KGHSH, CDR2 LQKENI. With 3 bases removed from V and 3 bases from J, the gap between germline ends came to 8 bases. This CDR3 spans 13 amino acids. The full variable domain, in which reference TRBV18 and TRBJ1-2 provide the parts outside the CDR3, is NAGVMQNPRHLVRRRGQEARLRCSPMKGHSHVYWYRQLPEEGLKFMVYLQKENIIDESGMPKERFSAEFPKEGPSILRIQQVVRGDSAAYFCASSPGDYYGYTFGSGTRLTVV.

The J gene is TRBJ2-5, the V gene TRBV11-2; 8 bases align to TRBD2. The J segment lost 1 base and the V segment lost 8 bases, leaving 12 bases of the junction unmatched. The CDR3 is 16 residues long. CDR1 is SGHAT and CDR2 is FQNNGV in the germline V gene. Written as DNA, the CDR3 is TGTGCCAGCGCTCCCTTTTCTAGCGGGTTCCAAGAGACCCAGTACTTC. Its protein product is CASAPFSSGFQETQYF.

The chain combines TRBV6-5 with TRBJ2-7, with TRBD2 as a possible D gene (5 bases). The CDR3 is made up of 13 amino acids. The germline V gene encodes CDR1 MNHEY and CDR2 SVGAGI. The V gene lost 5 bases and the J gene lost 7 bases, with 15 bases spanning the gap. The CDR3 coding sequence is TGTGCCAGCAGTAGCGCGCCCCGGAGGGAGCAGTACGTC. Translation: CASSSAPRREQYV.

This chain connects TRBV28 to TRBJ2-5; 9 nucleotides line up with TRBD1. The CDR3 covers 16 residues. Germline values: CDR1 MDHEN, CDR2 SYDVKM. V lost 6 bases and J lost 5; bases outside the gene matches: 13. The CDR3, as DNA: TGTGCCAGCAGACGTCCTCCCGGGACAGGGCTCGAGACCCAGTACTTC. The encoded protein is CASRRPPGTGLETQYF. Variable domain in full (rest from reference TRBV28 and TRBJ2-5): DVKVTQSSRYLVKRTGEKVFLECVQDMDHENMFWYRQDPGLGLRLIYFSYDVKMKEKGDIPEGYSVSREKKERFSLILESASTNQTSMYLCASRRPPGTGLETQYFGPGTRLLVL.

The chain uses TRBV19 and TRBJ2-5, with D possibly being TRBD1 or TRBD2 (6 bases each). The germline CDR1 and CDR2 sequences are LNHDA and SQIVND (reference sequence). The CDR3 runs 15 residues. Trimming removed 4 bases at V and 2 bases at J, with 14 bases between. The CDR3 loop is CASSNRLGGQETQYF. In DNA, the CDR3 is TGTGCCAGTAGTAATCGACTAGGGGGTCAAGAGACCCAGTACTTC.

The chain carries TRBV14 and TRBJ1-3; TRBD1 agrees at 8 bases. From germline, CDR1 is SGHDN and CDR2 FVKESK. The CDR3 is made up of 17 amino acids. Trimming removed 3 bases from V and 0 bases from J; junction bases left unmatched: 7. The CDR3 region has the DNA TGTGCCAGCAGCCAGTGGAGGACAGGGCTCTCTGGAAACACCATATATTTT. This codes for CASSQWRTGLSGNTIYF.

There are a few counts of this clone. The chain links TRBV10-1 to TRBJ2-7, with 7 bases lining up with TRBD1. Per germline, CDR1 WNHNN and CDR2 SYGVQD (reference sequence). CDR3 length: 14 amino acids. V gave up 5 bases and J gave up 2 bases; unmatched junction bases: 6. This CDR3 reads CASSKTGTAYEQYF. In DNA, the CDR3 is TGCGCCAGCAGTAAAACCGGGACAGCCTACGAGCAGTACTTC.

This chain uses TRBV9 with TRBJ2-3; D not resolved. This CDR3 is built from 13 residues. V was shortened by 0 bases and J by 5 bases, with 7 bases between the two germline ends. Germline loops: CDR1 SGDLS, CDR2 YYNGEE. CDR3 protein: CASSVVSEDTQYF. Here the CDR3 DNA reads TGTGCCAGCAGCGTAGTTTCGGAAGATACGCAGTATTTT.

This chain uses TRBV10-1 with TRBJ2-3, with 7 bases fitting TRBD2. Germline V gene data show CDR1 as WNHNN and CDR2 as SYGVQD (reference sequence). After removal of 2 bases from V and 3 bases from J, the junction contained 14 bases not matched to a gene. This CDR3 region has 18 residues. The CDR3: CASSERAGGAGLTDTQYF. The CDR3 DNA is TGCGCCAGCAGTGAGCGTGCCGGGGGTGCGGGACTAACAGATACGCAGTATTTT.

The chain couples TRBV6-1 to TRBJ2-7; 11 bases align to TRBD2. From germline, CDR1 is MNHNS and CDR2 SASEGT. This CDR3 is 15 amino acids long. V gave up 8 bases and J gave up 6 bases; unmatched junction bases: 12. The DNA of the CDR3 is TGTGCCAGCGCATTTCACACTAGCGGGGGAGGCGAGCAGTACTTC. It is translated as CASAFHTSGGGEQYF.

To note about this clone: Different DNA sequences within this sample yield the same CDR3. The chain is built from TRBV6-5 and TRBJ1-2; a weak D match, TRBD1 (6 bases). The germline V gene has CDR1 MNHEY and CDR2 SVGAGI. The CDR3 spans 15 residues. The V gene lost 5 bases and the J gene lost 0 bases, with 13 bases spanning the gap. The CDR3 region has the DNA TGTGCCAGCAGTCCTGGACAGCTAGCTAACTATGGCTACACCTTC. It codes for CASSPGQLANYGYTF.

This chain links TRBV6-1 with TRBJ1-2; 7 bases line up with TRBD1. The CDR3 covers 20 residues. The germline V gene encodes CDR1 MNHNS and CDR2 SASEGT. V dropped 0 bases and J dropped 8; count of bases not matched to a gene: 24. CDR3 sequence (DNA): TGTGCCAGCAGTGAAGCTTTGGGTCCCGGGACAGATACCCCCGGGGGAGGCTACACCTTC. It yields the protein CASSEALGPGTDTPGGGYTF.

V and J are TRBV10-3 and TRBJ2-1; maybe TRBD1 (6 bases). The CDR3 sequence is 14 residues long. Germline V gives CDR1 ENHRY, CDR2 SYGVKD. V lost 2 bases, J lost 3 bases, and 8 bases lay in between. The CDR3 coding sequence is TGTGCCATCAGTGAGACAGGGAACTACAATGAGCAGTTCTTC. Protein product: CAISETGNYNEQFF.

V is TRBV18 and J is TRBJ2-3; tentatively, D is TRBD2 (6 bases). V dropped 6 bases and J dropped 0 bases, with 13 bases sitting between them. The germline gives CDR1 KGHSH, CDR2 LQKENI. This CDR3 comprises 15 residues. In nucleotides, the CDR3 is TGTGCCAGCTCGACGGGAGTTACTAGCACAGATACGCAGTATTTT. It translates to CASSTGVTSTDTQYF.